These 6 T cell receptor beta chains came from one sample sequenced in a study of shared clonotypes between healthy human individuals. Profiling relied on immunoSEQ multiplex PCR, and the TCRdb table lists in-frame clones only, not all of them. The sample gives about 530,000 clones, roughly 95% of which show up once; 0.06% is in the top ten. Specimen: naive CD4+ T cells sorted from blood. Sample subset: CD45RA+ positively selected. These receptor sequences come from a woman under 40 in good health.

The chain has TRBV30 and TRBJ1-6, with D possibly being TRBD1 (6 bases). The CDR3 runs 12 residues. Trimming stripped 2 bases from V and 10 bases from J, with 9 bases between. CDR1 and CDR2 from the germline V gene are GTSNPN and SVGIG (reference sequence). The CDR3 nucleotides read TGTGCCTGGAGTCCACAGGGATCACCCCTCCACTTT. Amino acids: CAWSPQGSPLHF.

J is TRBJ2-1 and V is TRBV11-2; TRBD2 might be the D (5 bases). The CDR3 totals 15 residues. The V and J ends lost 2 bases and 8 bases respectively, with 16 bases between them. From germline, CDR1 is SGHAT and CDR2 FQNNGV. The chain's CDR3 is CASSLMRRLAHEQFF. CDR3 coding DNA: TGTGCCAGCAGCTTAATGCGGAGGTTGGCCCATGAGCAGTTCTTC.

As DNA, the CDR3 is TGTGCCAGCAGCTTAGGTACTATTTACGAGCAGTACTTC. Translated, it gives CASSLGTIYEQYF. The chain carries TRBV11-2 and TRBJ2-5; no definite D call. The J call may be in error: the DNA end matches TRBJ2-7 better. The CDR3 contains 13 residues. The germline V gene has CDR1 SGHAT and CDR2 FQNNGV.

The chain couples TRBV7-9 to TRBJ2-1, with a possible D match to TRBD2 (6 bases). Germline CDR1 is SEHNR and CDR2 is FQNEAQ (reference sequence). The CDR3 is 17 amino acids. V dropped 5 bases and J dropped 6 bases, with 23 bases sitting between them. The chain's CDR3 is CASSLPGTELATNEQFF. The CDR3 nucleotides read TGTGCCAGCAGCCTCCCCGGGACGGAACTAGCAACCAATGAGCAGTTCTTC. Variable domain in full (rest from reference TRBV7-9 and TRBJ2-1): DTGVSQNPRHKITKRGQNVTFRCDPISEHNRLYWYRQTLGQGPEFLTYFQNEAQLEKSRLLSDRFSAERPKGSFSTLEIQRTEQGDSAMYLCASSLPGTELATNEQFFGPGTRLTVL.

The rearrangement uses TRBV18 and TRBJ2-7; D not resolved. CDR1 KGHSH and CDR2 LQKENI come from the germline V gene. V dropped 2 bases and J dropped 3 bases, with 5 bases sitting between them. CDR3 length equals 12 residues. The CDR3 coding sequence is TGTGCCAGCTCACCAGGGTACTACGAGCAGTACTTC. It yields the protein CASSPGYYEQYF.

This rearrangement joins TRBV4-2 to TRBJ1-2; 7 bases line up with TRBD1. The CDR3 sequence is 14 residues long. V shed 4 bases, J shed 7 bases, and the junction held 9 bases outside the gene matches. Germline V lookup: CDR1 LGHNA, CDR2 YNFKEQ. The CDR3 DNA is TGTGCCAGCAGCCCAGACAGGGTCGGCTTTGGCTACACCTTC. This gives the protein CASSPDRVGFGYTF.